Below are 25 T cell receptor beta chains sequenced from a single sample in a study of T cell responses to AZD1222 COVID-19 vaccine. TCRdb keeps only in-frame clones here, not all; method: immunoSEQ multiplex PCR. The table shows approximately 140,000 clones, with about nine tenths occurring only once. The sample was peripheral blood, taken 28 days after the second AZD1222 dose. These receptors originate from an adult who received the AZD1222 COVID-19 vaccine.

The chain links TRBV5-1 to TRBJ2-7, with D maybe TRBD1 (5 bases). V dropped 1 base and J dropped 1 base, with 18 bases sitting between them. Germline lookup yields CDR1 SGHRS and CDR2 YFSETQ. The CDR3 totals 17 residues. The CDR3 sequence: CASSLNQGTGTSYEQYF. CDR3 coding DNA: TGCGCCAGCAGCTTGAATCAGGGTACAGGTACATCCTACGAGCAGTACTTC.

The chain couples TRBV7-4 to TRBJ2-7; no clear D. Germline V lookup: CDR1 SGHVT, CDR2 SQSDAQ. V dropped 0 bases and J dropped 6 bases, with 18 bases sitting between them. There are 16 residues in the CDR3. The CDR3 here is CASSLAAPLPPAEQYF. Here the CDR3 DNA reads TGTGCCAGCAGCTTAGCGGCCCCCCTCCCCCCAGCCGAGCAGTACTTC.

V and J are TRBV2 and TRBJ1-5; D possibly corresponds to TRBD1 (5 bases). The CDR3 is 15 amino acids. Trimming took 6 bases from V and 4 from J, leaving 16 bases between them. Germline assignment: CDR1 SNHLY and CDR2 FYNNEI. The chain's CDR3 is CASSDTGVGNQPQHF. Written as DNA, the CDR3 is TGTGCCAGCAGCGATACAGGAGTAGGGAATCAGCCCCAGCATTTT. Based on the CDR3 plus reference TRBV2 and TRBJ1-5, the full variable domain is EPEVTQTPSHQVTQMGQEVILRCVPISNHLYFYWYRQILGQKVEFLVSFYNNEISEKSEIFDDQFSVERPDGSNFTLKIRSTKLEDSAMYFCASSDTGVGNQPQHFGDGTRLSIL.

The V call is TRBV28, the J call TRBJ2-7; 11 bases match TRBD2. There are 14 residues in the CDR3. Trimming cost V 8 bases and J 4 bases; bases outside gene matches: 7. Looked up from germline, CDR1 is MDHEN and CDR2 is SYDVKM. In DNA, the CDR3 is TGTGCCAGCCACAAACTAGCGGGAGTATACGAGCAGTACTTC. It codes for CASHKLAGVYEQYF.

V and J are TRBV6-5 and TRBJ2-5; D is unresolved. This CDR3 region has 15 residues. Germline CDR1 and CDR2: MNHEY and SVGAGI. V was cut by 0 bases and J by 3 bases, with 11 bases left in between. CDR3 loop: CASSYSWEGKETQYF. The DNA of the CDR3 is TGTGCCAGCAGTTACTCGTGGGAAGGAAAAGAGACCCAGTACTTC.

The chain recombines TRBV20-1 with TRBJ1-2, with D maybe TRBD1 (5 bases). Looked up from germline, CDR1 is DFQATT and CDR2 is SNEGSKA (reference sequence). The CDR3 loop spans 11 amino acids. V lost 5 bases and J 8 bases, leaving 12 bases between the germline ends. This CDR3 is CSAAIEGGYTF. In DNA, the CDR3 is TGCAGTGCTGCCATAGAGGGGGGCTACACCTTC.

This clone was recorded only once. This chain joins TRBV2 and TRBJ1-2; 10 positions agree with TRBD1. The CDR3 runs to 15 residues. With 3 bases clipped from V and 4 bases from J, the junction kept 5 bases outside the gene matches. CDR1 and CDR2 (germline): SNHLY, FYNNEI. CDR3 sequence (DNA): TGTGCCAGCAGTGAGGGGACAGGGGACCGCTATGGCTACACCTTC. This sequence encodes CASSEGTGDRYGYTF.

This clone appeared a few times. This chain joins TRBV30 and TRBJ1-6; 7 bases map to TRBD1. Germline V lookup: CDR1 GTSNPN, CDR2 SVGIG (reference sequence). The CDR3 consists of 13 residues. Trimming at V came to 5 bases and at J to 8 bases, leaving 6 bases not matched to a gene. CDR3 DNA: TGTGCCTGGGGGGACAGCTCCGATTCACCCCTCCACTTT. It specifies CAWGDSSDSPLHF.

This chain links TRBV7-2 with TRBJ1-1, with D unresolved. The CDR3 has 13 amino acids. V was shortened by 5 bases and J by 5 bases, with 12 bases between the two germline ends. The germline V gene has CDR1 SGHTA and CDR2 FQGNSA. As DNA, the CDR3 is TGTGCCAGCAGCAACCAAAGAACAACTGAAGCTTTCTTT. Translated, it gives CASSNQRTTEAFF.

The gene calls are TRBV29-1 and TRBJ2-4; possibly TRBD1 for D (5 bases). V lost 5 bases and J 0 bases, leaving 5 bases between the germline ends. Germline CDR1 reads SQVTM; CDR2 reads ANQGSEA. The CDR3 is 12 residues long. The chain's CDR3 is CSVQGAKNIQYF. For the CDR3, the DNA is TGCAGCGTTCAGGGAGCCAAAAACATTCAGTACTTC.

Only a few counts were recorded for this clone. This sequence joins TRBV14 and TRBJ1-2; TRBD1 might be the D (5 bases). This CDR3 comprises 15 residues. Germline CDR1 reads SGHDN; CDR2 reads FVKESK. The V gene lost 1 base and the J gene lost 6 bases, with 15 bases spanning the gap. DNA for the CDR3: TGTGCCAGCAGCCAAGTAAGGGGAGCCTACGATGGCTACACCTTC. Protein: CASSQVRGAYDGYTF.

V usage is TRBV24-1 and J usage is TRBJ2-1; D gene ambiguous. Trimming took 2 bases from V and 6 from J, leaving 16 bases between them. In germline, CDR1 is KGHDR, CDR2 SFDVKD. The CDR3 runs 16 residues. CDR3 residues: CATSDSSEETGNEQFF. CDR3 in DNA: TGTGCCACCAGTGATTCCTCCGAGGAGACCGGCAATGAGCAGTTCTTC.

The V gene is TRBV20-1, the J gene TRBJ2-7; possibly TRBD2 for D (5 bases). Trimming removed 3 bases from V and 4 bases from J, with 7 bases in between. The length of the CDR3 is 11 residues. Germline V gene sequence: CDR1 DFQATT, CDR2 SNEGSKA (reference sequence). CDR3 in DNA: TGCAGTGCTAGGGGGAGATACGAGCAGTACTTC. Its translation is CSARGRYEQYF.

The V and J genes are TRBV29-1 and TRBJ1-2, with 8 bases identical to TRBD1. V lost 7 bases, J lost 7 bases, and 11 bases stayed unmatched. There are 13 residues in the CDR3. Germline values: CDR1 SQVTM, CDR2 ANQGSEA. CDR3 protein: CSADRDSRTGYTF. The CDR3 DNA reads TGCAGCGCGGACAGGGATAGTCGTACTGGCTACACCTTC.

This sequence joins TRBV5-8 and TRBJ2-7; tentatively, D is TRBD1 (6 bases). The CDR3 has 12 residues. Between the trimmed V and J ends, which lost 5 bases and 2 bases, there was a span of 8 bases. Germline V gene data show CDR1 as SGHTS and CDR2 as YDEGEE. This chain's CDR3 is CASSWTAYEQYF. CDR3 nucleotides: TGTGCCAGCAGTTGGACAGCCTACGAGCAGTACTTC.

This rearrangement joins TRBV15 to TRBJ1-6, with D possibly matching TRBD1 (5 bases). V lost 3 bases to trimming and J lost 9 bases, with 12 bases between them. Germline assignment: CDR1 LNHNV and CDR2 YYDKDF (reference sequence). This CDR3 spans 14 amino acids. The CDR3: CATSSPGTGSPLHF. In DNA, the CDR3 is TGTGCCACCAGCAGTCCCGGGACGGGTTCACCCCTCCACTTT.

The chain recombines TRBV2 with TRBJ2-1; D remains ambiguous. This CDR3 is 12 amino acids long. V was trimmed by 4 bases and J by 9 bases, leaving 10 bases between them. The germline CDR1 and CDR2 sequences are SNHLY and FYNNEI. CDR3 in amino acids: CASSVQTIEQFF. The CDR3 DNA reads as TGTGCCAGCAGTGTCCAGACAATTGAGCAGTTCTTC.

V usage is TRBV6-5 and J usage is TRBJ2-7; TRBD1 aligns across 8 bases. CDR3 length: 16 amino acids. V was pared by 0 bases and J by 4 bases, with 8 bases of the junction left unmatched. The germline CDR1 and CDR2 sequences are MNHEY and SVGAGI. The CDR3 nucleotides are TGTGCCAGCAGTTACTCGAGTGGGACAGGTACTTACGAGCAGTACTTC. Translated: CASSYSSGTGTYEQYF.

This CDR3 is CASAGGQGTGELFF. The CDR3 nucleotides read TGTGCCAGCGCAGGAGGGCAGGGCACCGGGGAGCTGTTTTTT. This chain uses TRBV6-5 with TRBJ2-2; weak D call: TRBD2 (6 bases). The V and J ends lost 8 bases and 4 bases respectively, with 14 bases between them. The CDR3 has 14 residues. Germline CDR1 and CDR2: MNHEY and SVGAGI.

The genes are TRBV5-1 and TRBJ2-3, with D maybe TRBD2 (6 bases). Trimming left V 7 bases short and J 5 bases short, with 14 bases between. This CDR3 is 13 amino acids long. CDR1 and CDR2 (germline): SGHRS, YFSETQ. In DNA form, the CDR3 reads TGCGCCAGCCGGGGCCGGGGGATAGATACGCAGTATTTT. Its translation is CASRGRGIDTQYF.

The chain is built from TRBV10-1 and TRBJ1-2, with 8 bases identical to TRBD1. Germline loops: CDR1 WNHNN, CDR2 SYGVQD (reference sequence). The junction had 7 bases not matched to a gene; V was cut back by 3 bases and J by 4 bases. The CDR3 contains 15 residues. CDR3 DNA: TGCGCCAGCAGTGACCCTAGGACAGGGTCCTATGGCTACACCTTC. Translated, it gives CASSDPRTGSYGYTF.

V gene TRBV5-6 combines with J gene TRBJ2-3; 12 nucleotides align to TRBD2. Trimming removed 9 bases from V and 4 bases from J; junction bases left unmatched: 3. This CDR3 is 13 amino acids long. CDR1 and CDR2 (germline): SGHDT, YYEEEE. This chain's CDR3 is CATRLAGADTQYF. In DNA form, the CDR3 reads TGTGCCACCAGACTAGCGGGGGCAGATACGCAGTATTTT.

The chain employs TRBV9 and TRBJ2-2, with 8 bases lining up with TRBD1. V trimming: 0 bases; J trimming: 4 bases; junction bases outside the gene matches: 8. CDR1 SGDLS and CDR2 YYNGEE come from the germline V gene. The CDR3 covers 17 residues. The CDR3 region has the DNA TGTGCCAGCAGCGTAGAGGCAGGGGGCCCGTTCACCGGGGAGCTGTTTTTT. Translated: CASSVEAGGPFTGELFF.

This chain connects TRBV21-1 to TRBJ2-7; TRBD2 was called by the table and not checked on the DNA. TRBV21-1 is a pseudogene. The CDR3 has 16 residues. The CDR3 DNA reads TGTGCCAGCAGCACAGGACTAGCGGGGACCTCCTACGAGCAGTACTTC. The encoded protein is CASSTGLAGTSYEQYF.

The chain has TRBV18 and TRBJ2-1; 8 bases line up with TRBD2. This CDR3 contains 15 residues. From germline, CDR1 is KGHSH and CDR2 LQKENI. V shed 2 bases and J 7 bases; nucleotides not matched to a gene: 7. The CDR3 sequence: CASSPMGLVLNEQFF. The CDR3 DNA reads as TGTGCCAGCTCACCAATGGGACTAGTCCTAAATGAGCAGTTCTTC.